This T cell receptor beta chain was found in a study of T-cell reconstitution after alpha-beta-depleted transplantation in children. Study findings and constraints: After one year, T-cell counts and TCRbeta diversity mostly came from new T cells.

V lost 0 bases and J lost 2, with 1 base in between. The CDR3 covers 12 residues. The germline V gene encodes CDR1 SGHRS and CDR2 YFSETQ. A library of TCRbeta sequences, prepared with unique molecular identifiers, was generated. TCRdb ran MiXCR on the PCR reads and lists one entry per CDR3 protein. The data hold 100,000 or so distinct CDR3 sequences, with about a quarter observed a single time. This clonotype was observed many times. Its specificity is unknown. The receptor's source is a boy younger than 10 with acute lymphoblastic leukemia, due to receive a stem cell transplant. The input for sequencing was PBMCs, taken before TCRalphabeta/CD19-depleted stem cell transplant. The chain links TRBV5-1 to TRBJ2-3; D ambiguous. CDR3 DNA sequence: TGCGCCAGCAGCTTGGACACAGATACGCAGTATTTT. Residues: CASSLDTDTQYF.